These T cell receptor beta chains were read from a single sample in a study of OX40 agonist ivuxolimab in advanced cancers. Assay: immunoSEQ multiplex PCR; the TCRdb copy retains only in-frame clones and omits some. The data hold tens of thousands of clones, with approximately 90% observed a single time. Sequenced material: CD4+ or CD8+ T cells sorted from blood, taken in a trial of the OX40 agonist ivuxolimab. Receptor source: an adult with an advanced solid tumor such as melanoma, head and neck, liver or kidney cancer. Both conserved end residues are part of each CDR3. D genes are given only for firm matches.

J gene	D gene	V gene	CDR3 DNA	CDR3 protein
TRBJ2-2	TRBD1	TRBV4-1	TGCGCCAGCAGCCAAGAGGGACAGGGGCCGAACACCGGGGAGCTGTTTTTT	CASSQEGQGPNTGELFF
TRBJ1-2	TRBD1	TRBV7-9	TGTGCCAGCAGCCAGGGGGGTACAGGGAGCGGCTACACCTTC	CASSQGGTGSGYTF
TRBJ2-1	NA	TRBV5-1	TGCGCCAGCAGCTATGAAGGAAATGAGCAGTTCTTC	CASSYEGNEQFF
TRBJ1-1	NA	TRBV4-1	TGCGCCAGCAGCCAAGATCAATCTGGGAACACTGAAGCTTTCTTT	CASSQDQSGNTEAFF
TRBJ1-4	NA	TRBV6-1	TGTGCCAGCAGTGAAGATCCATACAGGGCAACTAATGAAAAACTGTTTTTT	CASSEDPYRATNEKLFF
TRBJ1-1	NA	TRBV7-2	TGTGCCAGCAGCTTACTGTCGGGGGCAGGGGCTGAAGCTTTCTTT	CASSLLSGAGAEAFF
TRBJ1-1	NA	TRBV15	TGTGCCACCAGCAGGTACAGGGAAATGAACACTGAAGCTTTCTTT	CATSRYREMNTEAFF